The following is a T cell receptor (beta chain) sequence with its context. Its matching antigen is unknown. Using immunoSEQ multiplex PCR, the repertoire was profiled, and TCRdb retains in-frame clones only, with some absent. The sample records under 150,000 clones, roughly 90% being singletons. The data belong to a study of T cell responses to AZD1222 COVID-19 vaccine. Study information: Researchers grouped second doses given at about 4 or about 12 weeks into one pool. Broader study findings: Every sample of the repertoires postdated the peak T cell response. CD4 TCRs covered the whole spike, strongest at regions 160-218 and 743-854.

V lost 4 bases to trimming and J lost 0 bases; unmatched junction nucleotides: 3. Germline CDR1 reads MGHDK; CDR2 reads SYGVNS. The CDR3 runs to 15 residues. The source material was peripheral blood, sampled on day 0 of AZD1222 vaccination. The chain is built from TRBV25-1 and TRBJ1-1, with 9 bases that match TRBD1. This sequence originates from an adult in good health. CDR3 nucleotides: TGTGCCAGCAGTGCTAGGACAGGGGTGAACACTGAAGCTTTCTTT. Translation gives CASSARTGVNTEAFF.